This entry features one T cell receptor (beta chain) sequence. Its antigen is as yet unknown. This sample is drawn from a study of T cell responses to AZD1222 COVID-19 vaccine. Overall study findings and caveats: Among AZD1222 vaccinees, only 5 to 7 were seropositive at baseline. The repertoires were collected only after the peak T cell response. Per reports, nearly half of all spike-specific TCRs target regions that are unmutated in variants.

V was clipped by 4 bases and J by 1 base; unmatched bases: 7. The CDR3 sequence is 15 residues long. Germline CDR1 and CDR2: MNHEY and SMNVEV (reference sequence). Using immunoSEQ multiplex PCR, the repertoire was profiled, and TCRdb retains in-frame clones only, with some absent. The data contain around 210,000 clones, about 94% of them seen just once; the ten biggest clones take up approximately 1.5%. The V gene is TRBV27, the J gene TRBJ2-7; TRBD1 aligns across 7 bases. The sequence derives from an adult who received the MenACWY meningococcal vaccine as a control. The sequencing used peripheral blood, collected 28 days after the second dose of the MenACWY control vaccine. CDR3: CASSSTGKGSYEQYF. The DNA of the CDR3 is TGTGCCAGCAGTTCGACAGGGAAGGGGTCCTACGAGCAGTACTTC.